A selection of T cell receptor beta chains follows, all from one sample in a study of shared clonotypes between healthy human individuals. The repertoire was sequenced with immunoSEQ multiplex PCR; TCRdb's copy has only in-frame clones and lacks some. The data contain approximately 2.1 million clones, approximately 93% of them singletons. Material: naive CD4+ T cells from PBMCs. These receptors were taken from a young man in good health. Some clones in this sample may be carry-over from other donors' samples. CDR3s include the opening cysteine and the closing phenylalanine or tryptophan. A D gene is named only where the DNA matches it firmly.

v_gene: TRBV5-1; d_gene: -; j_gene: TRBJ2-7; CDR3aa: CASSLGSGSASSYEQYF
v_gene: TRBV6-5; d_gene: TRBD1; j_gene: TRBJ1-1; CDR3aa: CASRDWDRQNTEAFF
v_gene: TRBV5-5; d_gene: -; j_gene: TRBJ1-1; CDR3aa: CASSLEGRAGRTEAFF
v_gene: TRBV15; d_gene: TRBD1; j_gene: TRBJ1-2; CDR3aa: CATSREDRGRDGYTF
v_gene: TRBV28; d_gene: -; j_gene: TRBJ2-1; CDR3aa: CASSLWGPGGNEQFF
v_gene: TRBV7-6; d_gene: -; j_gene: TRBJ1-3; CDR3aa: CASSLKAVGAGNTIYF
v_gene: TRBV7-9; d_gene: -; j_gene: TRBJ2-7; CDR3aa: CASSLSGVSYEQYF
v_gene: TRBV7-6; d_gene: TRBD2; j_gene: TRBJ2-3; CDR3aa: CASSLRVLAGGPGDTQYF
v_gene: TRBV6-5; d_gene: -; j_gene: TRBJ2-3; CDR3aa: CASSYHRADTQYF
v_gene: TRBV14; d_gene: -; j_gene: TRBJ1-5; CDR3aa: CASSQKPDNLHQPQHF
v_gene: TRBV7-3; d_gene: TRBD2; j_gene: TRBJ2-3; CDR3aa: CASSSTGLASADTQYF
v_gene: TRBV7-3; d_gene: -; j_gene: TRBJ2-3; CDR3aa: CASSQLTRFSTDTQYF
v_gene: TRBV7-8; d_gene: -; j_gene: TRBJ2-2; CDR3aa: CASSLRLAMDWELFF
v_gene: TRBV4-2; d_gene: -; j_gene: TRBJ1-3; CDR3aa: CASSSTGGANTIYF
v_gene: TRBV27; d_gene: -; j_gene: TRBJ1-2; CDR3aa: CASSTRLAGGYTF
v_gene: TRBV9; d_gene: -; j_gene: TRBJ1-2; CDR3aa: CASSVATTVTHGYTF
v_gene: TRBV2; d_gene: -; j_gene: TRBJ2-1; CDR3aa: CASSYLAVSSYNEQFF
v_gene: TRBV27; d_gene: -; j_gene: TRBJ2-7; CDR3aa: CASSFRIGTLSYEQYF
v_gene: TRBV7-9; d_gene: -; j_gene: TRBJ2-1; CDR3aa: CASSFLDSYNEQFF
v_gene: TRBV7-9; d_gene: -; j_gene: TRBJ1-2; CDR3aa: CASSPANADGYTF
v_gene: TRBV9; d_gene: TRBD2; j_gene: TRBJ2-5; CDR3aa: CASSGRTSGRFEETQYF
v_gene: TRBV29-1; d_gene: -; j_gene: TRBJ1-1; CDR3aa: CSVGLYSSNTEAFF
v_gene: TRBV11-2; d_gene: TRBD1; j_gene: TRBJ1-2; CDR3aa: CASSLMGQGAFGYTF
v_gene: TRBV28; d_gene: -; j_gene: TRBJ2-1; CDR3aa: CASSFPTGLVYNEQFF
v_gene: TRBV28; d_gene: -; j_gene: TRBJ1-1; CDR3aa: CASNVPGGMNTEAFF
v_gene: TRBV21-1; d_gene: -; j_gene: TRBJ1-2; CDR3aa: CASSKVQDGDTF
v_gene: TRBV5-4; d_gene: TRBD1; j_gene: TRBJ1-2; CDR3aa: CASSLGQGRYGYTF
v_gene: TRBV6-1; d_gene: TRBD1; j_gene: TRBJ1-6; CDR3aa: CASSGVTGFSYNSPLHF
v_gene: TRBV5-4; d_gene: -; j_gene: TRBJ2-3; CDR3aa: CASSSHPDTQYF
v_gene: TRBV28; d_gene: TRBD2; j_gene: TRBJ2-3; CDR3aa: CASLGGRGTDTQYF
v_gene: TRBV5-1; d_gene: -; j_gene: TRBJ2-3; CDR3aa: CASSFGTHRTDTQYF
v_gene: TRBV28; d_gene: TRBD1; j_gene: TRBJ2-7; CDR3aa: CASSLNRGYEQYF
v_gene: TRBV4-1; d_gene: -; j_gene: TRBJ2-3; CDR3aa: CASSQDYLGTQYF
v_gene: TRBV14; d_gene: -; j_gene: TRBJ2-1; CDR3aa: CASSPSLGSYNEQFF
v_gene: TRBV5-1; d_gene: TRBD2; j_gene: TRBJ2-5; CDR3aa: CASSGGTSGQETQYF
v_gene: TRBV4-1; d_gene: -; j_gene: TRBJ2-1; CDR3aa: CASSHLSDEQFF
v_gene: TRBV5-1; d_gene: -; j_gene: TRBJ1-3; CDR3aa: CASGDSFSGNTIYF
v_gene: TRBV5-1; d_gene: TRBD2; j_gene: TRBJ2-3; CDR3aa: CASIGTSGRAGTDTQYF
v_gene: TRBV7-8; d_gene: -; j_gene: TRBJ2-2; CDR3aa: CASSLVSVAGVAGELFF
v_gene: TRBV5-1; d_gene: -; j_gene: TRBJ1-1; CDR3aa: CASSLGSEAFF
v_gene: TRBV9; d_gene: TRBD1; j_gene: TRBJ1-2; CDR3aa: CASSGDRGLGYTF
v_gene: TRBV5-1; d_gene: TRBD1; j_gene: TRBJ2-3; CDR3aa: CASSPGTGQDTQYF
v_gene: TRBV11-2; d_gene: -; j_gene: TRBJ2-1; CDR3aa: CASSLDQWVDEQFF
v_gene: TRBV6-5; d_gene: TRBD2; j_gene: TRBJ2-1; CDR3aa: CASIPSGRSVHEQFF
v_gene: TRBV29-1; d_gene: -; j_gene: TRBJ2-3; CDR3aa: CSVRTVLTDTQYF
v_gene: TRBV5-1; d_gene: -; j_gene: TRBJ1-1; CDR3aa: CASSLQWNTEAFF
v_gene: TRBV25-1; d_gene: -; j_gene: TRBJ2-2; CDR3aa: CASRMWGNTGELFF
v_gene: TRBV15; d_gene: -; j_gene: TRBJ2-7; CDR3aa: CATSSPTANYEQYF
v_gene: TRBV29-1; d_gene: -; j_gene: TRBJ2-3; CDR3aa: CSVMGGPDTQYF
v_gene: TRBV7-6; d_gene: TRBD2; j_gene: TRBJ2-1; CDR3aa: CASSPRFSAGGWDEQFF
v_gene: TRBV7-8; d_gene: TRBD2; j_gene: TRBJ2-3; CDR3aa: CASSPAPGGRQYF
v_gene: TRBV10-3; d_gene: -; j_gene: TRBJ1-3; CDR3aa: CAINGDLTTGNTIYF
v_gene: TRBV9; d_gene: -; j_gene: TRBJ1-1; CDR3aa: CASSSPGFGAFF
v_gene: TRBV7-9; d_gene: -; j_gene: TRBJ2-7; CDR3aa: CASSPGTGHPRGEQYF
v_gene: TRBV5-1; d_gene: -; j_gene: TRBJ2-3; CDR3aa: CASSLYGARTDTQYF
v_gene: TRBV10-3; d_gene: -; j_gene: TRBJ1-1; CDR3aa: CATQGQETEAFF
v_gene: TRBV5-1; d_gene: -; j_gene: TRBJ2-7; CDR3aa: CASSPNLGGPGYEQYF
v_gene: TRBV5-4; d_gene: TRBD1; j_gene: TRBJ2-7; CDR3aa: CASSSQGARGEQYF
v_gene: TRBV19; d_gene: -; j_gene: TRBJ1-3; CDR3aa: CASSTADNTIYF